This passage covers 27 T cell receptor beta chains from one sample sequenced in a study of blood T cell repertoires in COVID-19. Clones were sequenced by immunoSEQ multiplex PCR, and TCRdb holds only the in-frame ones, with some missing. Of some 130,000 clones listed, about 88% are singletons. Sequencing was done on a sample of peripheral blood. These receptors all come from a man between 45 and 60 years old with active COVID-19.

J is TRBJ2-5 and V is TRBV18; possibly TRBD2 for D (5 bases). The CDR3 loop spans 13 amino acids. Germline lookup yields CDR1 KGHSH and CDR2 LQKENI. Trimming cost V 1 base and J 4 bases, with 7 bases left between them. In DNA form, the CDR3 reads TGTGCCAGCTCACCACGCCGGGGAGAGACCCAGTACTTC. Translated, it gives CASSPRRGETQYF.

V usage is TRBV5-1 and J usage is TRBJ1-1; TRBD1 agrees at 7 bases. CDR1 is SGHRS, CDR2 YFSETQ, per germline. The CDR3 contains 14 residues. After removal of 7 bases from V and 4 bases from J, the junction contained 10 bases not matched to a gene. Written as DNA, the CDR3 is TGCGCCAGCGCCACCCGACAGGGATCCACTGAAGCTTTCTTT. Its protein product is CASATRQGSTEAFF.

The V call is TRBV9, the J call TRBJ1-2, with TRBD1 matching 8 bases. Germline V gene sequence: CDR1 SGDLS, CDR2 YYNGEE. V shed 0 bases and J 7 bases; nucleotides not matched to a gene: 11. The length of the CDR3 is 16 residues. The CDR3 DNA is TGTGCCAGCAGCGTAGATTCAGGGGGCGAATTGCGTGGCTACACCTTC. Its protein product is CASSVDSGGELRGYTF.

This chain joins TRBV18 and TRBJ2-7; tentative D call: TRBD1 (5 bases). The CDR3 is 12 amino acids. V was trimmed by 2 bases and J by 7 bases, leaving 9 bases between them. Per germline, CDR1 KGHSH and CDR2 LQKENI. CDR3 amino acids: CASSPEGVEQYF. CDR3 coding DNA: TGTGCCAGCTCACCAGAAGGGGTTGAGCAGTACTTC.

This clone was observed a few times. The gene calls are TRBV18 and TRBJ1-6; TRBD1 agrees at 10 bases. Germline V gene lookup returns CDR1 KGHSH and CDR2 LQKENI. The CDR3 contains 15 residues. With V trimmed by 5 bases and J by 7 bases, 5 bases remained unmatched. CDR3 coding DNA: TGTGCCAGCTCAAACCGGGACAGGGGAAATTCACCCCTCCACTTT. Protein product: CASSNRDRGNSPLHF.

The chain carries TRBV30 and TRBJ1-2; 9 bases are shared with TRBD1. The trim removed 4 bases at V and 2 bases at J, leaving 2 bases unmatched. Germline V lookup: CDR1 GTSNPN, CDR2 SVGIG (reference sequence). The CDR3 is made up of 13 amino acids. DNA for the CDR3: TGTGCCTGGAACAGGGGGCAAAACTATGGCTACACCTTC. This sequence encodes CAWNRGQNYGYTF.

The chain links TRBV5-1 to TRBJ2-2, with a tentative D call TRBD1 (6 bases). V gave up 4 bases and J gave up 1 base, with 11 bases separating them. Germline-derived CDR1 and CDR2 are SGHRS and YFSETQ. The CDR3 has 15 residues. CDR3 amino acids: CASSLSTGNTGELFF. CDR3 DNA sequence: TGCGCCAGCAGCCTCTCGACAGGGAACACCGGGGAGCTGTTTTTT.

The V call is TRBV5-1, the J call TRBJ2-3, with 10 bases fitting TRBD2. Trimming took 0 bases from V and 1 from J; bases not matched to a gene: 8. This CDR3 comprises 18 residues. In germline, CDR1 is SGHRS, CDR2 YFSETQ. The CDR3 protein is CASSLGSRLAGGTDTQYF. In DNA, the CDR3 is TGCGCCAGCAGCTTGGGCTCACGGCTAGCGGGGGGCACAGATACGCAGTATTTT.

This clone has just a few counts. The rearrangement uses TRBV11-3 and TRBJ2-3; 8 bases line up with TRBD2. Losses at the gene ends were 8 bases for V and 5 bases for J; bases not matched to a gene: 12. The CDR3 totals 15 residues. The V gene's germline CDR1 is SGHNT and CDR2 YENEEA. The CDR3, as DNA: TGTGCCAGCCGCGACCCCCGGGAGGGTCAAGATACGCAGTATTTT. This gives the protein CASRDPREGQDTQYF. Using reference TRBV11-3 and TRBJ2-3 for the parts outside the CDR3, the full variable domain is EAGVVQSPRYKIIEKKQPVAFWCNPISGHNTLYWYLQNLGQGPELLIRYENEEAVDDSQLPKDRFSAERLKGVDSTLKIQPAELGDSAVYLCASRDPREGQDTQYFGPGTRLTVL.

The chain combines TRBV9 with TRBJ2-1; the D gene is possibly TRBD2 (5 bases). Trimming removed 0 bases at V and 3 bases at J, with 13 bases between. The CDR3 covers 16 residues. In germline, CDR1 is SGDLS, CDR2 YYNGEE. This CDR3 is CASSVGGSDYYNEQFF. The DNA of the CDR3 is TGTGCCAGCAGCGTAGGCGGTAGTGACTACTACAATGAGCAGTTCTTC.

The rearrangement joins TRBV7-8 to TRBJ2-7; TRBD1 aligns across 9 bases. Germline V gives CDR1 SGHVS, CDR2 FQNEAQ. V was clipped by 3 bases and J by 5 bases; unmatched bases: 8. CDR3 length equals 15 residues. The CDR3 coding sequence is TGTGCCAGCAGCTTTAGAGGGGACAGGGTACACGAGCAGTACTTC. This sequence encodes CASSFRGDRVHEQYF.

This chain connects TRBV20-1 to TRBJ2-1, with D unresolved. The V end was cut by 2 bases, the J end by 6 bases, with 5 bases between. Germline V gene lookup returns CDR1 DFQATT and CDR2 SNEGSKA (reference sequence). The CDR3 is made up of 11 amino acids. In nucleotides, the CDR3 is TGCAGTGCTAGACTAGTCAATGAGCAGTTCTTC. As protein: CSARLVNEQFF.

V usage is TRBV3-1 (or the pseudogene TRBV3-2) and J usage is TRBJ2-2; 7 positions agree with TRBD1. This CDR3 is 15 amino acids long. Germline CDR1 LGHDT, CDR2 YNNKEL (reference sequence). V was clipped by 5 bases and J by 3 bases; unmatched bases: 6. The CDR3 coding sequence is TGTGCCAGCAGCAAACAGGGGTTCCACACCGGGGAGCTGTTTTTT. This sequence encodes CASSKQGFHTGELFF.

This chain connects TRBV11-3 to TRBJ2-5; tentatively, D is TRBD1 (6 bases). The CDR3 is 14 amino acids. V dropped 5 bases and J dropped 3 bases, with 13 bases sitting between them. Germline values: CDR1 SGHNT, CDR2 YENEEA. The CDR3 sequence: CASSQRAGEETQYF. CDR3 bases: TGTGCCAGCAGCCAGAGGGCAGGGGAAGAGACCCAGTACTTC.

The gene calls are TRBV19 and TRBJ2-7, with D possibly matching TRBD2 (7 bases). The CDR3 is 15 amino acids. V shed 5 bases and J shed 2 bases, with 16 bases lying between them. Germline loops: CDR1 LNHDA, CDR2 SQIVND (reference sequence). The CDR3 protein is CASSSQGRGTYEQYF. The CDR3 bases are TGTGCCAGTAGTTCTCAGGGGAGGGGAACCTACGAGCAGTACTTC.

This rearrangement joins TRBV6-2 or TRBV6-3 to TRBJ1-2, with 7 bases identical to TRBD1. Germline lookup yields CDR1 MNHEY and CDR2 SVGEGT. This CDR3 comprises 16 residues. The V and J ends lost 4 bases and 4 bases, in that order; junction bases with no gene match: 12. CDR3 loop: CASSSDFGTASYGYTF. CDR3 nucleotide sequence: TGTGCCAGCAGTTCCGATTTCGGGACAGCGAGCTATGGCTACACCTTC.

J is TRBJ2-7 and V is TRBV5-1, with a weak D call TRBD2 (6 bases). This CDR3 region has 16 residues. The germline V gene encodes CDR1 SGHRS and CDR2 YFSETQ. The ends were cut back, 4 bases at V and 5 bases at J, with 22 bases in the middle. The CDR3 DNA reads as TGCGCCAGCAGCATCACCACGACGCCGGGAGACAACGAGCAGTACTTC. This encodes CASSITTTPGDNEQYF.

This sequence joins TRBV3-1 (or the pseudogene TRBV3-2) and TRBJ2-1; D is possibly TRBD2 (6 bases). Germline V CDR1 and CDR2: LGHDT, YNNKEL (reference sequence). V gave up 1 base and J gave up 10 bases, with 11 bases separating them. The CDR3 loop spans 13 amino acids. The CDR3 nucleotides are TGTGCCAGCAGCCAAGGAGAGGACTACGAGCAGTTCTTC. The encoded protein is CASSQGEDYEQFF.

V usage is TRBV5-8 and J usage is TRBJ2-7, with 7 bases aligning to TRBD2. Germline CDR1 reads SGHTS; CDR2 reads YDEGEE. The CDR3 has 13 amino acids. The V segment lost 2 bases and the J segment 5 bases; nucleotides outside the gene matches: 4. CDR3 protein: CASSFRLADEQYV. The CDR3 DNA reads TGTGCCAGCAGCTTCCGGCTAGCGGACGAGCAGTACGTC.

The chain joins TRBV4-2 to TRBJ2-3; maybe TRBD1 (5 bases). Germline CDR1 reads LGHNA; CDR2 reads YNFKEQ. The CDR3 length is 17 residues. Trimming stripped 0 bases from V and 0 bases from J, with 13 bases between. The CDR3 nucleotides read TGTGCCAGCAGCCAAGATCGGATAGGGGAAAGCACAGATACGCAGTATTTT. Translation: CASSQDRIGESTDTQYF.

The rearrangement uses TRBV7-6 and TRBJ1-4; D may be TRBD1 (6 bases). The CDR3 runs to 15 residues. Trimming cost V 1 base and J 8 bases, with 14 bases left between them. Per the germline V gene, CDR1 is SGHVS and CDR2 is FNYEAQ. CDR3 DNA sequence: TGTGCCAGCAGCTTAGGACAGGTTTTTGGAGAAAAACTGTTTTTT. This translates into CASSLGQVFGEKLFF.

The V and J genes are TRBV6-5 and TRBJ2-1; possibly TRBD2 for D (6 bases). CDR3 size: 16 residues. Germline-derived CDR1 and CDR2 are MNHEY and SVGAGI. The ends were cut back, 0 bases at V and 7 bases at J, with 16 bases in the middle. The CDR3 is CASSYSSGTRGNEQFF. The CDR3 nucleotides are TGTGCCAGCAGTTACTCGTCGGGGACTCGGGGGAATGAGCAGTTCTTC.

J is TRBJ1-1 and V is TRBV29-1; D perhaps matches TRBD1 (5 bases). This CDR3 is 13 amino acids long. Trimming shortened V by 2 bases and J by 4 bases, and 11 bases separated the two germline ends. Germline CDR1 and CDR2: SQVTM and ANQGSEA. As DNA, the CDR3 is TGCAGCGTTGAAATGACGGGACTCACTGAAGCTTTCTTT. It encodes CSVEMTGLTEAFF.

This clone is a singleton in its sample. The chain is built from TRBV4-2 and TRBJ2-2, with 8 bases aligning to TRBD2. This CDR3 contains 16 residues. Germline-derived CDR1 and CDR2 are LGHNA and YNFKEQ. The trim removed 0 bases at V and 6 bases at J, leaving 6 bases unmatched. The CDR3 region has the DNA TGTGCCAGCAGCCAAGAGGTCGGGGGGGTTGCCGGGGAGCTGTTTTTT. This sequence encodes CASSQEVGGVAGELFF.

The chain couples TRBV21-1 to TRBJ1-1. TRBV21-1 is a listed pseudogene. The CDR3 loop spans 12 amino acids. CDR3 sequence: CASSNRGTEAFF. CDR3 coding DNA: TGTGCCAGCAGCAATCGCGGGACTGAAGCTTTCTTT.

The V gene is TRBV6-4, the J gene TRBJ1-5; D call uncertain. Germline lookup yields CDR1 MRHNA and CDR2 SNTAGT. This CDR3 has 13 residues. V was trimmed by 4 bases and J by 6 bases, leaving 10 bases between them. The CDR3 protein is CASSVWGGQPQHF. In nucleotides, the CDR3 is TGTGCCAGCAGTGTCTGGGGAGGTCAGCCCCAGCATTTT.

The gene calls are TRBV7-8 and TRBJ2-1; tentatively, D is TRBD2 (5 bases). The germline V gene has CDR1 SGHVS and CDR2 FQNEAQ. CDR3 length: 18 residues. Trimming stripped 5 bases from V and 5 bases from J, with 25 bases between. This chain's CDR3 is CASSPSRHTGWTHNEQFF. CDR3 bases: TGTGCCAGCAGCCCCAGTCGGCATACGGGATGGACCCACAATGAGCAGTTCTTC.